A selection of T cell receptor beta chains follows, all from one sample in a study of blood T cell repertoires in COVID-19. Some clones are missing from TCRdb's copy, which holds only in-frame ones; the method was immunoSEQ multiplex PCR. The data show about 140,000 clones, with around 85% seen just once and around 3.2% held by the top ten. The sequenced sample consisted of peripheral blood. The receptor set was obtained from a man aged 50-60 years with acute or convalescent COVID-19. The CDR3 runs from the conserved cysteine through the conserved F or W. D genes are given only for firm matches. The listing skips clone size in some rows; elsewhere it reads once, few, many or a size class.

v_call: TRBV19; clone_size: NA; d_call: TRBD1; j_call: TRBJ1-5; cdr3_aa: CASTGGRESQPQHF; cdr3_nt: TGTGCCAGTACAGGGGGCAGAGAGAGTCAGCCCCAGCATTTT
v_call: TRBV18; clone_size: NA; d_call: NA; j_call: TRBJ2-5; cdr3_aa: CASSPRGRETQYF; cdr3_nt: TGTGCCAGCTCACCCAGGGGGAGGGAGACCCAGTACTTC
v_call: TRBV5-4; clone_size: NA; d_call: TRBD1; j_call: TRBJ1-3; cdr3_aa: CASSFRTGTGRNTIYF; cdr3_nt: TGTGCCAGCAGCTTCAGGACCGGGACAGGGAGAAACACCATATATTTT
v_call: TRBV7-9; clone_size: NA; d_call: NA; j_call: TRBJ1-3; cdr3_aa: CASSLEHLGLSGNTIYF; cdr3_nt: TGTGCCAGCAGCTTAGAGCATCTTGGGCTCTCTGGAAACACCATATATTTT
v_call: TRBV20-1; clone_size: NA; d_call: NA; j_call: TRBJ2-3; cdr3_aa: CSAEMPDTQYF; cdr3_nt: TGCAGTGCCGAGATGCCAGATACGCAGTATTTT
v_call: TRBV5-1; clone_size: NA; d_call: NA; j_call: TRBJ1-1; cdr3_aa: CASSLLGRYSTAMNTEAFF; cdr3_nt: TGCGCCAGCAGCTTGTTAGGAAGGTACAGTACAGCCATGAACACTGAAGCTTTCTTT
v_call: TRBV18; clone_size: NA; d_call: NA; j_call: TRBJ1-3; cdr3_aa: CASSPPGNTIYF; cdr3_nt: TGTGCCAGCTCACCCCCAGGGAACACCATATATTTT
v_call: TRBV18; clone_size: NA; d_call: TRBD2; j_call: TRBJ2-7; cdr3_aa: CASSPLTGLAGKGELYF; cdr3_nt: TGTGCCAGCTCACCACTTACGGGACTAGCGGGAAAGGGGGAACTGTACTTC
v_call: TRBV6-8; clone_size: NA; d_call: NA; j_call: TRBJ1-2; cdr3_aa: CASSLTGLRYGYTF; cdr3_nt: TGTGCCAGCAGTCTAACAGGGTTACGGTATGGCTACACCTTC
v_call: TRBV28; clone_size: NA; d_call: TRBD1; j_call: TRBJ1-5; cdr3_aa: CASSLDREIQPQHF; cdr3_nt: TGTGCCAGCAGTTTAGACAGGGAGATTCAGCCCCAGCATTTT
v_call: TRBV28; clone_size: few; d_call: NA; j_call: TRBJ2-5; cdr3_aa: CASSRTGLETQYF; cdr3_nt: TGTGCCAGCAGTCGTACAGGGTTAGAGACCCAGTACTTC
v_call: TRBV18; clone_size: NA; d_call: NA; j_call: TRBJ1-2; cdr3_aa: CASSPPPEGGYTF; cdr3_nt: TGTGCCAGCTCACCGCCGCCCGAGGGTGGCTACACCTTC
v_call: TRBV9; clone_size: NA; d_call: TRBD1; j_call: TRBJ2-1; cdr3_aa: CASSVGDRGYEQFF; cdr3_nt: TGTGCCAGCAGCGTAGGGGACAGGGGCTATGAGCAGTTCTTC
v_call: TRBV7-9; clone_size: once; d_call: NA; j_call: TRBJ1-6; cdr3_aa: CASSALNRAFGNSPLHF; cdr3_nt: TGTGCCAGCAGCGCCCTCAACAGGGCCTTTGGTAATTCACCCCTCCACTTT
v_call: TRBV19; clone_size: NA; d_call: NA; j_call: TRBJ2-7; cdr3_aa: CASSVDGGRYEQYF; cdr3_nt: TGTGCCAGTAGTGTCGACGGGGGGCGCTACGAGCAGTACTTC
v_call: TRBV7-3; clone_size: NA; d_call: TRBD2; j_call: TRBJ2-1; cdr3_aa: CASSPRLAGAIEQFF; cdr3_nt: TGTGCCAGCAGCCCCCGACTAGCGGGAGCGATTGAGCAGTTCTTC
v_call: TRBV28; clone_size: NA; d_call: TRBD1; j_call: TRBJ1-1; cdr3_aa: CASSLRGGTGDEAFF; cdr3_nt: TGTGCCAGCAGTCTAAGGGGTGGGACAGGGGATGAAGCTTTCTTT
v_call: TRBV6-5; clone_size: few; d_call: TRBD2; j_call: TRBJ2-1; cdr3_aa: CASSSKAGGPHNEQFF; cdr3_nt: TGTGCCAGCAGTTCGAAAGCGGGAGGGCCCCACAATGAGCAGTTCTTC
v_call: TRBV7-3; clone_size: NA; d_call: TRBD2; j_call: TRBJ2-7; cdr3_aa: CASSLEAGGPYEQYF; cdr3_nt: TGTGCCAGCAGCTTAGAAGCGGGAGGGCCCTACGAGCAGTACTTC
v_call: TRBV27; clone_size: NA; d_call: TRBD1; j_call: TRBJ1-2; cdr3_aa: CASSPTGGYGYTF; cdr3_nt: TGTGCCAGCAGCCCAACAGGGGGCTATGGCTACACCTTC
v_call: TRBV3-1/TRBV3-2; clone_size: NA; d_call: NA; j_call: TRBJ1-2; cdr3_aa: CASSLGPHYGYTF; cdr3_nt: TGTGCCAGCAGCCTCGGTCCGCACTATGGCTACACCTTC
v_call: TRBV5-6; clone_size: once; d_call: NA; j_call: TRBJ1-4; cdr3_aa: CASSLRTPWSEKLFF; cdr3_nt: TGTGCCAGCAGCCTAAGGACACCCTGGAGTGAAAAACTGTTTTTT
v_call: TRBV7-3; clone_size: NA; d_call: NA; j_call: TRBJ2-1; cdr3_aa: CASSLIPSYNEQFF; cdr3_nt: TGTGCCAGCAGCTTAATCCCTAGCTACAATGAGCAGTTCTTC
v_call: TRBV7-7; clone_size: NA; d_call: TRBD2; j_call: TRBJ2-1; cdr3_aa: CASRPIHVAGNEQFF; cdr3_nt: TGTGCTAGCAGACCAATACACGTAGCGGGGAATGAGCAGTTCTTC
v_call: TRBV18; clone_size: NA; d_call: TRBD1; j_call: TRBJ1-6; cdr3_aa: CASSGGAGGVDSPLHF; cdr3_nt: TGTGCCAGCTCAGGAGGGGCAGGGGGAGTTGACTCACCCCTCCACTTT
v_call: TRBV28; clone_size: NA; d_call: TRBD2; j_call: TRBJ2-7; cdr3_aa: CASSSLLAGYEQYF; cdr3_nt: TGTGCCAGCAGCTCCCTACTAGCGGGCTACGAGCAGTACTTC
v_call: TRBV6-1; clone_size: NA; d_call: NA; j_call: TRBJ2-6; cdr3_aa: CASSAPRDAGANVLTF; cdr3_nt: TGTGCCAGCAGTGCCCCTCGGGATGCAGGGGCCAACGTCCTGACTTTC
v_call: TRBV7-9; clone_size: once; d_call: TRBD1; j_call: TRBJ1-6; cdr3_aa: CASSPTGDFSPLHF; cdr3_nt: TGTGCCAGCAGCCCGACAGGGGATTTCTCACCCCTCCACTTT
v_call: TRBV30; clone_size: few; d_call: TRBD1; j_call: TRBJ2-1; cdr3_aa: CAWSVWGQGGDEQFF; cdr3_nt: TGTGCCTGGAGTGTTTGGGGACAGGGCGGCGATGAGCAGTTCTTC
v_call: TRBV6-5; clone_size: once; d_call: NA; j_call: TRBJ1-1; cdr3_aa: CASSYKGVSGTEAFF; cdr3_nt: TGTGCCAGCAGTTACAAGGGGGTCTCTGGCACTGAAGCTTTCTTT
v_call: TRBV10-1; clone_size: NA; d_call: NA; j_call: TRBJ2-1; cdr3_aa: CASSMTGNEQFF; cdr3_nt: TGCGCCAGCAGCATGACTGGTAATGAGCAGTTCTTC
v_call: TRBV9; clone_size: few; d_call: NA; j_call: TRBJ1-1; cdr3_aa: CASSATGYEAFF; cdr3_nt: TGTGCCAGCAGCGCAACAGGTTATGAAGCTTTCTTT
v_call: TRBV10-3; clone_size: NA; d_call: NA; j_call: TRBJ1-1; cdr3_aa: CAISDKGGLTEAFF; cdr3_nt: TGTGCCATCAGTGACAAAGGGGGTCTCACTGAAGCTTTCTTT
v_call: TRBV5-4; clone_size: NA; d_call: TRBD1; j_call: TRBJ1-5; cdr3_aa: CASSQQGAESNQPQHF; cdr3_nt: TGTGCCAGCAGCCAACAGGGGGCCGAGAGCAATCAGCCCCAGCATTTT
v_call: TRBV6-5; clone_size: once; d_call: NA; j_call: TRBJ1-2; cdr3_aa: CASSPIREGENGYTF; cdr3_nt: TGTGCCAGCAGTCCTATTCGGGAGGGAGAGAATGGCTACACCTTC
v_call: TRBV11-2; clone_size: once; d_call: TRBD1; j_call: TRBJ2-3; cdr3_aa: CASSLFSTGLADTQYF; cdr3_nt: TGTGCCAGCAGCTTATTCTCGACAGGGTTGGCAGATACGCAGTATTTT
v_call: TRBV10-3; clone_size: NA; d_call: TRBD1; j_call: TRBJ1-5; cdr3_aa: CAISKGQGAGYQPQHF; cdr3_nt: TGTGCCATCAGTAAGGGACAGGGAGCGGGTTATCAGCCCCAGCATTTT
v_call: TRBV7-2; clone_size: once; d_call: NA; j_call: TRBJ2-2; cdr3_aa: CASSLVGTPNTGELFF; cdr3_nt: TGTGCCAGCAGCTTAGTTGGGACACCTAACACCGGGGAGCTGTTTTTT
v_call: TRBV5-1; clone_size: NA; d_call: TRBD2; j_call: TRBJ2-1; cdr3_aa: CASSYGTSGGAQGQFF; cdr3_nt: TGCGCCAGCAGCTACGGGACTAGCGGGGGCGCCCAGGGGCAGTTCTTC
v_call: TRBV4-2; clone_size: NA; d_call: NA; j_call: TRBJ1-2; cdr3_aa: CASSQDGQGYGYTF; cdr3_nt: TGTGCCAGCAGCCAAGATGGGCAGGGCTATGGCTACACCTTC
v_call: TRBV6-5; clone_size: NA; d_call: NA; j_call: TRBJ1-3; cdr3_aa: CATSQRNTIYF; cdr3_nt: TGTGCCACCAGTCAGAGGAACACCATATATTTT
v_call: TRBV11-2; clone_size: NA; d_call: TRBD2; j_call: TRBJ2-7; cdr3_aa: CASSLEAGPKYEQYF; cdr3_nt: TGTGCCAGCAGCTTAGAAGCGGGACCTAAGTACGAGCAGTACTTC